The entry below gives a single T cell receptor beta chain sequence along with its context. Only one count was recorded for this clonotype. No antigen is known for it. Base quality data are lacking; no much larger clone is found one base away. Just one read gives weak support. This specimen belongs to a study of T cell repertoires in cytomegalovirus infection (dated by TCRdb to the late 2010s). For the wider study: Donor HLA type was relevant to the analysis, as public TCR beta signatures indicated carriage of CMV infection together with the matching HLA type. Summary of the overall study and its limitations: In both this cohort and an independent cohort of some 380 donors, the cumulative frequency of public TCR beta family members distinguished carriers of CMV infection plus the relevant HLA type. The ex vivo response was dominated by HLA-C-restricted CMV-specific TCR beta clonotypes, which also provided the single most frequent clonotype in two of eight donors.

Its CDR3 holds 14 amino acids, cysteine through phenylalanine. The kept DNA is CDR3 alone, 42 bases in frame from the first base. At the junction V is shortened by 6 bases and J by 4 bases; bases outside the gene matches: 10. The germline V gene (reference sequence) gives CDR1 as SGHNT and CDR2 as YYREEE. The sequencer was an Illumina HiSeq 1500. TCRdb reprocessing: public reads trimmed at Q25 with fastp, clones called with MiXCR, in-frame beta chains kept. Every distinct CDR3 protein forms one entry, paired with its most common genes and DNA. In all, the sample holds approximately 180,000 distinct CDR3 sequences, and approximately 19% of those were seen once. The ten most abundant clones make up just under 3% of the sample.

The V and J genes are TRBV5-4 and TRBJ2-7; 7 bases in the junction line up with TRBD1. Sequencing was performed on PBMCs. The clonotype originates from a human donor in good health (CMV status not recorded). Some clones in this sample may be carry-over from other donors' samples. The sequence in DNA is TGTGCCAGCACCTCGGACAGGAGGCCTTACGAGCAGTACTTC. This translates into CASTSDRRPYEQYF.